This passage covers 22 T cell receptor beta chains from one sample sequenced in a study of blood T cell repertoires in COVID-19 (dated by TCRdb to 2020 to 2022). The library was obtained by the immunoSEQ multiplex PCR assay. Not all clones reach the TCRdb copy of this immuneACCESS table, which keeps in-frame sequences only. Checked studies attribute under half of the gap to unresolved V genes and leave the rest unexplained. In all, the sample holds around 340,000 clones, and around nine tenths of those were seen once. 7% to 7.5% of the sample comes from the top ten. Sample: peripheral blood. The source of these receptors is a woman aged 60-75 years with COVID-19, enrolled during active disease.

The gene calls are TRBV7-6 and TRBJ2-2; 8 bases fit TRBD2. The CDR3 extends over 16 amino acids. Germline CDR1 reads SGHVS; CDR2 reads FNYEAQ. The V gene end was trimmed by 5 bases and the J gene end by 0 bases; junction bases not matched to a gene: 5. CDR3 region: CASSQSGGPNTGELFF. The CDR3 DNA reads TGTGCCAGCAGCCAGAGCGGGGGACCGAACACCGGGGAGCTGTTTTTT.

This chain links TRBV7-6 with TRBJ2-3, with a tentative D call TRBD2 (6 bases). CDR1 is SGHVS, CDR2 FNYEAQ, per germline. This CDR3 region has 17 residues. V was clipped by 1 base and J by 0 bases, with 14 bases between them. CDR3: CASSLVGLALSTDTQYF. The CDR3 DNA follows: TGTGCCAGCAGCTTAGTCGGGCTAGCGTTAAGCACAGATACGCAGTATTTT.

The chain employs TRBV5-5 and TRBJ2-7, with 9 bases lining up with TRBD1. The CDR3 is 13 residues long. V trimming: 2 bases; J trimming: 6 bases; junction bases outside the gene matches: 3. Germline CDR1 and CDR2: SGHKS and YYEKEE (reference sequence). CDR3 sequence: CASSLQGASEQYF. The DNA of the CDR3 is TGTGCCAGCAGCTTACAGGGGGCTAGCGAGCAGTACTTC. The whole variable domain, filled in from reference TRBV5-5 and TRBJ2-7, reads DAGVTQSPTHLIKTRGQQVTLRCSPISGHKSVSWYQQVLGQGPQFIFQYYEKEERGRGNFPDRFSARQFPNYSSELNVNALLLGDSALYLCASSLQGASEQYFGPGTRLTVT.

CDR3 loop: CASKDGGTEAFF. Written as DNA, the CDR3 is TGTGCCAGTAAGGACGGAGGGACTGAAGCTTTCTTT. V and J are TRBV19 and TRBJ1-1; unclear D gene. Trimming took 7 bases from V and 5 from J, leaving 11 bases between them. The CDR3 runs to 12 residues. Germline CDR1 LNHDA, CDR2 SQIVND (reference sequence).

In regard to this clone: The same CDR3 also results from other DNA sequences found in this sample. The chain links TRBV29-1 to TRBJ1-1, with TRBD1 as a possible D gene (6 bases). The CDR3 totals 13 residues. The germline V gene encodes CDR1 SQVTM and CDR2 ANQGSEA. Trimming shortened V by 2 bases and J by 4 bases, and 11 bases separated the two germline ends. The CDR3 spells CSVERGLGTEAFF. The DNA for the CDR3 is TGCAGCGTTGAAAGGGGGTTAGGCACTGAAGCTTTCTTT.

The chain uses TRBV6-5 and TRBJ2-7; TRBD1 matches 10 bases. The CDR3 spans 15 residues. The germline gives CDR1 MNHEY, CDR2 SVGAGI. V gave up 4 bases and J gave up 9 bases; unmatched junction bases: 12. The CDR3: CASSSSGTGALGQYF. DNA of the CDR3: TGTGCCAGCAGTTCCTCCGGGACAGGGGCTTTGGGGCAGTACTTC.

This chain links TRBV5-1 with TRBJ2-3; D uncertain. Germline CDR1 SGHRS, CDR2 YFSETQ. Trimming cost V 7 bases and J 2 bases, with 14 bases left between them. The CDR3 contains 14 residues. The CDR3 spells CASRPAENTDTQYF. CDR3 nucleotides: TGCGCCAGCCGTCCCGCGGAGAACACAGATACGCAGTATTTT.

This chain links TRBV19 with TRBJ2-2, with 9 bases that match TRBD1. Germline CDR1 and CDR2: LNHDA and SQIVND (reference sequence). The CDR3 has 17 residues. The trim removed 4 bases at V and 2 bases at J, leaving 8 bases unmatched. CDR3 DNA sequence: TGTGCCAGTAGTAAACGCCCGGGACAGGGTAACACCGGGGAGCTGTTTTTT. It specifies CASSKRPGQGNTGELFF.

The rearrangement uses TRBV3-1 (or the pseudogene TRBV3-2) and TRBJ2-1; the match to TRBD2 covers 10 bases. The germline V gene encodes CDR1 LGHDT and CDR2 YNNKEL (reference sequence). V dropped 4 bases and J dropped 7; count of bases not matched to a gene: 7. The CDR3 covers 15 residues. In DNA form, the CDR3 reads TGTGCCAGCAGCCCAGGACTAGCGGAGTCGAATGAGCAGTTCTTC. Translation gives CASSPGLAESNEQFF.

The rearrangement links TRBV7-2 to TRBJ2-7, with 7 bases fitting TRBD2. V dropped 8 bases and J dropped 6; count of bases not matched to a gene: 13. CDR1 is SGHTA and CDR2 is FQGNSA in the germline V gene. CDR3 length: 14 amino acids. CDR3 sequence reads: CASSAGYPVGEQYF. CDR3 in DNA: TGTGCCAGCTCAGCGGGGTACCCGGTAGGCGAGCAGTACTTC.

This clone was seen only once. This chain joins TRBV19 and TRBJ1-6, with D perhaps TRBD1 (5 bases). The CDR3 totals 14 residues. Trimming took off 1 base at V and 7 bases at J, with 8 bases between the two ends. CDR1 and CDR2 from the germline V gene are LNHDA and SQIVND (reference sequence). Here the CDR3 DNA reads TGTGCCAGTAGTATAGGGGAGGGGAATTCACCCCTCCACTTT. This translates into CASSIGEGNSPLHF.

This clone was picked up many times. Here the CDR3 reads CASSTGGYNEQFF. The CDR3 nucleotides are TGTGCCAGCAGCACAGGGGGTTACAATGAGCAGTTCTTC. V is TRBV12-3 or TRBV12-4 and J is TRBJ2-1, with TRBD1 matching 8 bases. V gave up 6 bases and J gave up 4 bases; unmatched junction bases: 2. The CDR3 extends over 13 amino acids.

V and J are TRBV7-8 and TRBJ1-3; D gene ambiguous. Germline V gene data show CDR1 as SGHVS and CDR2 as FQNEAQ. The V end was cut by 6 bases, the J end by 3 bases, with 12 bases between. The CDR3 spans 14 residues. The CDR3 DNA sequence: TGTGCCAGCAGGTCAGATCGAGGTGGAAACACCATATATTTT. Its translation is CASRSDRGGNTIYF.

CDR3 coding DNA: TGTGCCAGCAGCTTAGAGCAGGGAGGGACACTAGCCAAAAACATTCAGTACTTC. This encodes CASSLEQGGTLAKNIQYF. The V and J genes are TRBV11-3 and TRBJ2-4; D may be TRBD2 (7 bases). There are 18 residues in the CDR3. V lost 0 bases and J 0 bases, leaving 15 bases between the germline ends. Germline CDR1 SGHNT, CDR2 YENEEA.

The V gene is TRBV11-3, the J gene TRBJ1-2, with 7 bases fitting TRBD1. The CDR3 runs 13 residues. CDR1 SGHNT and CDR2 YENEEA come from the germline V gene. Trimming took 4 bases from V and 5 from J; bases not matched to a gene: 4. In DNA, the CDR3 is TGTGCCAGCAGCTCCCGGGACAGTTATGGCTACACCTTC. Translation gives CASSSRDSYGYTF. The full variable domain, its missing parts supplied by reference TRBV11-3 and TRBJ1-2, is EAGVVQSPRYKIIEKKQPVAFWCNPISGHNTLYWYLQNLGQGPELLIRYENEEAVDDSQLPKDRFSAERLKGVDSTLKIQPAELGDSAVYLCASSSRDSYGYTFGSGTRLTVV.

CDR3 residues: CASKAGTVQDTQYF. DNA of the CDR3: TGTGCCAGTAAAGCCGGGACAGTCCAAGATACGCAGTATTTT. The chain recombines TRBV19 with TRBJ2-3; 7 bases fit TRBD1. V lost 7 bases, J lost 5 bases, and 9 bases stayed unmatched. CDR1 is LNHDA and CDR2 is SQIVND in the germline V gene (reference sequence). This CDR3 is built from 14 residues.

This clone was seen once. The V and J genes are TRBV2 and TRBJ2-5; 9 positions match TRBD1. The CDR3 runs to 17 residues. V trimming: 6 bases; J trimming: 1 base; junction bases outside the gene matches: 12. Germline loops: CDR1 SNHLY, CDR2 FYNNEI. The CDR3 protein is CASSPRGTGSVQETQYF. The DNA of the CDR3 is TGTGCCAGCAGCCCCAGGGGGACAGGGTCCGTCCAAGAGACCCAGTACTTC.

This chain links TRBV9 with TRBJ1-1; D gene uncertain. The CDR3 runs 14 residues. V lost 0 bases and J 4 bases, leaving 10 bases between the germline ends. The germline gives CDR1 SGDLS, CDR2 YYNGEE. CDR3 amino acids: CASSVALSSTEAFF. CDR3 nucleotides: TGTGCCAGCAGCGTAGCCCTAAGTAGCACTGAAGCTTTCTTT.

As for this clone: At one end, the junction sequence differs from germline, possibly due to a read error. The CDR3 region is CASSLREGASHNEQFF. The CDR3 coding sequence is TGTGCCAGCAGCTTACGAGAGGGGGCCTCCCACAATGAGCAGTTCTTC. The J gene is TRBJ2-1, the V gene TRBV9, with TRBD1 matching 7 bases. Germline-derived CDR1 and CDR2 are SGDLS and YYNGEE. CDR3 length: 16 residues.

This sequence joins TRBV12-5 and TRBJ1-2, with D possibly being TRBD1 (6 bases). Germline V CDR1 and CDR2: LGHNT, FRNRAP. Deletions cut 2 bases from V and 5 bases from J, with 12 bases between. This CDR3 contains 14 residues. CDR3 in amino acids: CASGLSGVRYGYTF. The CDR3 nucleotides are TGTGCTAGTGGTTTGTCAGGGGTGAGGTATGGCTACACCTTC.

This chain connects TRBV6-2 or TRBV6-3 to TRBJ2-7; 7 nucleotides align to TRBD1. Losses at the gene ends were 6 bases for V and 6 bases for J; bases not matched to a gene: 8. The CDR3 consists of 13 residues. Germline V gives CDR1 MNHEY, CDR2 SVGEGT. The CDR3 spells CASSPGQVGEQYF. CDR3 coding DNA: TGTGCCAGCAGCCCCGGACAGGTGGGCGAGCAGTACTTC.

The rearrangement uses TRBV11-2 and TRBJ1-2; maybe TRBD1 (5 bases). CDR1 and CDR2 from the germline V gene are SGHAT and FQNNGV. The CDR3 has 15 residues. Trimming pared 0 bases from V and 6 bases from J, leaving 14 bases between. The CDR3 nucleotides are TGTGCCAGCAGCTTAGAGTCAGGGATAAGGAATGGCTACACCTTC. Amino acids: CASSLESGIRNGYTF. Using reference TRBV11-2 and TRBJ1-2 for the parts outside the CDR3, the full variable domain is EAGVAQSPRYKIIEKRQSVAFWCNPISGHATLYWYQQILGQGPKLLIQFQNNGVVDDSQLPKDRFSAERLKGVDSTLKIQPAKLEDSAVYLCASSLESGIRNGYTFGSGTRLTVV.